Included here is one T cell receptor (beta chain) sequence, with context. Its antigen is not identified. Because the CDR3's place on the DNA is in doubt, the DNA is left out and the CDR3 is given as listed by TCRdb. Other DNA sequences in the same sample also yield this CDR3. Termini included, the CDR3 measures 13 amino acids. Germline CDR1 and CDR2: MNHNS and SASEGT. Donors had no recently reported acute infections or vaccinations and were HIV-negative. Libraries were prepared by immunoSEQ multiplex PCR; TCRdb keeps only in-frame clonotypes and omits some of them. This sample has 2,500,000 or so clones, with approximately 93% found just once. The data belong to a study of shared clonotypes between healthy human individuals. Across the study: A donor's plate count was three for CD4 naive and three for CD4 memory; CD8 naive had two and CD8 memory one.

Regarding the study as a whole: Memory subsets generally showed smaller estimated richness than naive subsets did.

The TCR was taken from a man between 18 and 29 years old in good health. Some clones in this sample may be carry-over from other donors' samples. Sequenced input: naive CD4+ T cells from PBMCs. The subset denotes: CD45RA+ positively selected. The rearrangement links TRBV6-1 to TRBJ2-5; the table calls TRBD1, which could not be checked here. The CDR3 sequence is CASILGTQETQYF.